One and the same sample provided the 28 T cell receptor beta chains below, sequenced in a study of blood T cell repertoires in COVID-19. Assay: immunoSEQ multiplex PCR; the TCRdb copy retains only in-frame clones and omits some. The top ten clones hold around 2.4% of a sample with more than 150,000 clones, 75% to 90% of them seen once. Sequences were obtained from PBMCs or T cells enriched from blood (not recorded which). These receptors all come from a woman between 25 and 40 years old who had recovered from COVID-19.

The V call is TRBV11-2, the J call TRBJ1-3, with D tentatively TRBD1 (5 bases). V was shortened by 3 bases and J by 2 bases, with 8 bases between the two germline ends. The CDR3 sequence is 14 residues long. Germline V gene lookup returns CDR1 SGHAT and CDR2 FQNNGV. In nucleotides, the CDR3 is TGTGCCAGCAGCTTCGAACAGGCTGGAAACACCATATATTTT. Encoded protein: CASSFEQAGNTIYF.

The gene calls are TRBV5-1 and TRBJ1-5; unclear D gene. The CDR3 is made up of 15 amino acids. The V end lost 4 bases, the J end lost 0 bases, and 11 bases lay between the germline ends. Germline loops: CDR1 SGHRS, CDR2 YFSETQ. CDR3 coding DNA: TGCGCCAGCAGCCGAGACGGGGTTAGCAATCAGCCCCAGCATTTT. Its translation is CASSRDGVSNQPQHF. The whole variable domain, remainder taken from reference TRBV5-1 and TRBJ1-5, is KAGVTQTPRYLIKTRGQQVTLSCSPISGHRSVSWYQQTPGQGLQFLFEYFSETQRNKGNFPGRFSGRQFSNSRSEMNVSTLELGDSALYLCASSRDGVSNQPQHFGDGTRLSIL.

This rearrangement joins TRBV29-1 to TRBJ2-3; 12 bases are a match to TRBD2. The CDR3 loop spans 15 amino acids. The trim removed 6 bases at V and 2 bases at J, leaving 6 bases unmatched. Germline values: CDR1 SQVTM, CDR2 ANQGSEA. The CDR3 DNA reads TGCAGCGTAACCGGGACTAGCGGGCTCACAGATACGCAGTATTTT. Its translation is CSVTGTSGLTDTQYF.

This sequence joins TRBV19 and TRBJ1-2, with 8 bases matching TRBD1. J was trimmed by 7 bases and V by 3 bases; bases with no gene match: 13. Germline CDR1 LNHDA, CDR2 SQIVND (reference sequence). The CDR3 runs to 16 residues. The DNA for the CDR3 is TGTGCCAGTAGTATGCGAGGACAGGGCGATGGGTCTGGCTACACCTTC. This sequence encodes CASSMRGQGDGSGYTF.

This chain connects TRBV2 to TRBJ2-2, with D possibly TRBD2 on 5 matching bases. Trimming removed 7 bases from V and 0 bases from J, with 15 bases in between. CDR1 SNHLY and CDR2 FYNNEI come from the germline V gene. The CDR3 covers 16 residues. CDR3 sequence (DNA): TGTGCCAGCAACCCGGAGGCCAGCGCGAACACCGGGGAGCTGTTTTTT. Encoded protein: CASNPEASANTGELFF.

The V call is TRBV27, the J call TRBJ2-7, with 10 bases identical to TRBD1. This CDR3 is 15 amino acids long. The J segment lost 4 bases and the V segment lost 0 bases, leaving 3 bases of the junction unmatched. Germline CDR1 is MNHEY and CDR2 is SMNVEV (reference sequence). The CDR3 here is CASSLSAGQGYEQYF. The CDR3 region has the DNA TGTGCCAGCAGTTTATCGGCGGGACAGGGGTACGAGCAGTACTTC.

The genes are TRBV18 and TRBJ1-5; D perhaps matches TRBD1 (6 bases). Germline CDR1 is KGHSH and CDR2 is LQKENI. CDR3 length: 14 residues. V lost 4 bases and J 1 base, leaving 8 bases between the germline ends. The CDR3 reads CASSRTVSNQPQHF. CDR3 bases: TGTGCCAGCTCACGGACAGTGAGCAATCAGCCCCAGCATTTT.

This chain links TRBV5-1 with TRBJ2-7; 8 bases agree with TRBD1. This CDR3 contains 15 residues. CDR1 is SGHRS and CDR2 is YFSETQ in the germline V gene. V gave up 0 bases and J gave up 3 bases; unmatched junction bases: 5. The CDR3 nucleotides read TGCGCCAGCAGCTTGGTCCCAGGGGGCTACTACGAGCAGTACTTC. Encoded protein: CASSLVPGGYYEQYF.

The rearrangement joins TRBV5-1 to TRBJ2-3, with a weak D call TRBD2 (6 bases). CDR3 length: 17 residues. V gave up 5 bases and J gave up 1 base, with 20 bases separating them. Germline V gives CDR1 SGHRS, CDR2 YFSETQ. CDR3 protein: CASRSANPPSGTDTQYF. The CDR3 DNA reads TGCGCCAGCAGGTCCGCTAATCCACCTAGCGGCACAGATACGCAGTATTTT.

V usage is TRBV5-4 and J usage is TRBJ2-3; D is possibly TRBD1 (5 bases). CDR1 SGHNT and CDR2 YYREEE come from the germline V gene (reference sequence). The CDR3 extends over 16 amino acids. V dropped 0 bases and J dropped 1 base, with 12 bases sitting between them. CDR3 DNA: TGTGCCAGCAGCTTGGCAGGGAAAGCACGCACAGATACGCAGTATTTT. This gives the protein CASSLAGKARTDTQYF.

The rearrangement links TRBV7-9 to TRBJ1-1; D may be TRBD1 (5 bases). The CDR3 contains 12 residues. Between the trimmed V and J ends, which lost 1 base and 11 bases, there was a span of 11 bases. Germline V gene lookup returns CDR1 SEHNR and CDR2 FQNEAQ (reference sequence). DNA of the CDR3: TGTGCCAGCAGCTTAGAGGTCAGGGCGGCTTTCTTT. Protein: CASSLEVRAAFF.

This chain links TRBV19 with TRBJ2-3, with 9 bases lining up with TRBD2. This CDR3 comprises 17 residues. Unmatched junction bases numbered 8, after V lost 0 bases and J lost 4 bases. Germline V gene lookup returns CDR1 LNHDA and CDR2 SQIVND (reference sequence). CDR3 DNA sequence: TGTGCCAGTAGTATAGATCGGGCGGGAGGGCCGGCAGATACGCAGTATTTT. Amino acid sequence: CASSIDRAGGPADTQYF.

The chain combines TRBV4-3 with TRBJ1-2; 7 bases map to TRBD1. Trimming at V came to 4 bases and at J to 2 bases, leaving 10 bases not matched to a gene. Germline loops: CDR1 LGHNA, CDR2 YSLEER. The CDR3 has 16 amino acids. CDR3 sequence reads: CASSPQGGSENYGYTF. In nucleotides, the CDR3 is TGCGCCAGCAGCCCTCAGGGGGGCAGTGAGAACTATGGCTACACCTTC.

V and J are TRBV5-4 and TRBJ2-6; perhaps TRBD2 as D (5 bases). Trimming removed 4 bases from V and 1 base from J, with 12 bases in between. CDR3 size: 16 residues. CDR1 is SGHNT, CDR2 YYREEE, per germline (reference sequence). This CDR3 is CASSPRGVSGANVLTF. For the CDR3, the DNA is TGTGCCAGCAGCCCCCGGGGTGTGTCTGGGGCCAACGTCCTGACTTTC.

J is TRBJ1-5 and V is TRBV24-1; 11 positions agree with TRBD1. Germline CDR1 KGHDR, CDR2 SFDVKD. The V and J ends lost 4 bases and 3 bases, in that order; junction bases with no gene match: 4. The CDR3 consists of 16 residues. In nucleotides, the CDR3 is TGTGCCACCAGTGACAGGGGACAGGGGGACAATCAGCCCCAGCATTTT. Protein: CATSDRGQGDNQPQHF.

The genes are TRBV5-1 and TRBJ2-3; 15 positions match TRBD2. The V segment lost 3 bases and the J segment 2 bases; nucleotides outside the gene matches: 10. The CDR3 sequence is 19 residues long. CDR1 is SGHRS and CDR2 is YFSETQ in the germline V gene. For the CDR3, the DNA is TGCGCCAGCAGCTCCGGACTAGCGGGAGGGCAACGTTACACAGATACGCAGTATTTT. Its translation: CASSSGLAGGQRYTDTQYF.

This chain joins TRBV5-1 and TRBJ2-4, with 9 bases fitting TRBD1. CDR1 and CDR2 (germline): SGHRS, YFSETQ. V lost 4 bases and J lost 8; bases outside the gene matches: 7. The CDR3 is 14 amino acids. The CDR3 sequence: CASSPGTGRYIQYF. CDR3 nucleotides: TGCGCCAGCAGCCCCGGGACAGGGAGATACATTCAGTACTTC.

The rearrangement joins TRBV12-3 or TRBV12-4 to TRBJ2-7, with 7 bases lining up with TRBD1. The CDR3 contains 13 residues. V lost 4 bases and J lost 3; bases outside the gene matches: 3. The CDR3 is CASSSRDSYEQYF. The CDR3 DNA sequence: TGTGCCAGCAGTTCCCGGGACAGCTACGAGCAGTACTTC.

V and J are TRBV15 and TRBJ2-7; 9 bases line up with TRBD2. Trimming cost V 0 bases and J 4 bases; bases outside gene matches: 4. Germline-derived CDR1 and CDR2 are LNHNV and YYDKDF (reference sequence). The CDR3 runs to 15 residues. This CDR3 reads CATSRDQREAYEQYF. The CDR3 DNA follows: TGTGCCACCAGCAGAGATCAGCGGGAGGCGTACGAGCAGTACTTC.

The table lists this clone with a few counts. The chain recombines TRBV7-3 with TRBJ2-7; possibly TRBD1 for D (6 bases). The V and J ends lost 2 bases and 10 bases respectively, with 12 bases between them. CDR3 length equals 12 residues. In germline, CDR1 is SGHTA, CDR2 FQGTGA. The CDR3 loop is CASSLGGGPQYF. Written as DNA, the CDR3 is TGTGCCAGCAGCTTAGGGGGCGGTCCCCAGTACTTC.

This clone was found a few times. The CDR3, as DNA: TGTGCCAGCAGCTTGGACGTGGAGGCCGGCTACACCTTC. It is translated as CASSLDVEAGYTF. V gene TRBV5-5 combines with J gene TRBJ1-2; no firm D call. The V end lost 0 bases, the J end lost 8 bases, and 11 bases lay between the germline ends. The germline CDR1 and CDR2 sequences are SGHKS and YYEKEE (reference sequence). The length of the CDR3 is 13 residues.

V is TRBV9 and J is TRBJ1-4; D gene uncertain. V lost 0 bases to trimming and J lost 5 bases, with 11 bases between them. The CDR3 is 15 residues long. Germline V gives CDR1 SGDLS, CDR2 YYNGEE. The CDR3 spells CASSVAGEGNEKLFF. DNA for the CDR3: TGTGCCAGCAGCGTAGCGGGAGAGGGAAATGAAAAACTGTTTTTT.

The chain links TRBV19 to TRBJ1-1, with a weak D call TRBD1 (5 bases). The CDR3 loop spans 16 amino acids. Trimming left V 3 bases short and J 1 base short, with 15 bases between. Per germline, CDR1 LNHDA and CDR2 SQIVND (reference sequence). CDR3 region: CASSIRAGWENTEAFF. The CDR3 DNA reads TGTGCCAGTAGTATTAGGGCAGGGTGGGAGAACACTGAAGCTTTCTTT.

DNA of the CDR3: TGTGCCAGCAGCTCCCCCGGGGCCTACGAGCAGTACTTC. It codes for CASSSPGAYEQYF. The genes are TRBV7-9 and TRBJ2-7; D may be TRBD2 (5 bases). The V end was cut by 4 bases, the J end by 2 bases, with 9 bases between. The CDR3 contains 13 residues. Germline assignment: CDR1 SEHNR and CDR2 FQNEAQ (reference sequence).

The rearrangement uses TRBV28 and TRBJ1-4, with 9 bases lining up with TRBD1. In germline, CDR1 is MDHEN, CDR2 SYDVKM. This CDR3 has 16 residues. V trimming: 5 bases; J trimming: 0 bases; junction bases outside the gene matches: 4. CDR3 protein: CASSRTGAATNEKLFF. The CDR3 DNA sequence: TGTGCCAGCAGTAGGACAGGGGCTGCAACTAATGAAAAACTGTTTTTT.

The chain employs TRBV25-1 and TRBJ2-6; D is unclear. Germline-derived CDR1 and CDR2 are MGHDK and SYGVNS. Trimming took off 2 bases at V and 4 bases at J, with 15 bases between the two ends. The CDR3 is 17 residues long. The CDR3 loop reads CASSEVRRGYGANVLTF. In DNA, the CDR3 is TGTGCCAGCAGTGAAGTGAGGCGTGGTTACGGGGCCAACGTCCTGACTTTC.

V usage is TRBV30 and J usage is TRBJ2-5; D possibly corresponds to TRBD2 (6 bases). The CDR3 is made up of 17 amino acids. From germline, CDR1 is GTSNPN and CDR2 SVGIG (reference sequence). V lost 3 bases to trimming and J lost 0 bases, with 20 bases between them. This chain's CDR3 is CAWSRRDSRTYQETQYF. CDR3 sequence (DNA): TGTGCCTGGAGCCGAAGGGACTCCAGAACGTACCAAGAGACCCAGTACTTC. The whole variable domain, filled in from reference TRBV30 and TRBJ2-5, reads SQTIHQWPATLVQPVGSPLSLECTVEGTSNPNLYWYRQAAGRGLQLLFYSVGIGQISSEVPQNLSASRPQDRQFILSSKKLLLSDSGFYLCAWSRRDSRTYQETQYFGPGTRLLVL.

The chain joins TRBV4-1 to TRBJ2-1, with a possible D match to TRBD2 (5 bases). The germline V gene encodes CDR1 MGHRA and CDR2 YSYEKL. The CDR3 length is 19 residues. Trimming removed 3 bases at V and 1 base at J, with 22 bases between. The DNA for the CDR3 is TGCGCCAGCAGCCACCCCGGAGGAATGGCGACTTTATCCTACAATGAGCAGTTCTTC. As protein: CASSHPGGMATLSYNEQFF.